A selection of T cell receptor beta chains follows, all from one sample in a study of blood T cells in healthy people across ages. TCRdb independently ran MiXCR on the 5' RACE reads; one entry per CDR3 protein. The sample consists of hundreds of thousands of distinct CDR3 sequences, around 50% of them appearing once. The sample consisted of blood. The receptors shown here come from a man aged 40-49 years in good health. CDR3s include the opening cysteine and the closing phenylalanine or tryptophan. A D gene is named only where the DNA matches it firmly.

CDR3aa: CASTQRGRSTDTQYF
v_gene: TRBV7-2
d_gene: TRBD2
j_gene: TRBJ2-3

CDR3aa: CASGQGPYEQYF
v_gene: TRBV7-9
d_gene: TRBD1
j_gene: TRBJ2-7

CDR3aa: CASLAVGSNQPQHF
v_gene: TRBV28
d_gene: .
j_gene: TRBJ1-5

CDR3aa: CASSVEQGNGYTF
v_gene: TRBV9
d_gene: .
j_gene: TRBJ1-2

CDR3aa: CASSPPLPEAFF
v_gene: TRBV28
d_gene: .
j_gene: TRBJ1-1

CDR3aa: CASSGRRGGRRIYSNQPQHF
v_gene: TRBV9
d_gene: .
j_gene: TRBJ1-5

CDR3aa: CASSALQGVILTEAFF
v_gene: TRBV7-9
d_gene: TRBD1
j_gene: TRBJ1-1

CDR3aa: CSVDLAGGPYEQYF
v_gene: TRBV29-1
d_gene: TRBD2
j_gene: TRBJ2-7

CDR3aa: CASSRYGGGGYNEQFF
v_gene: TRBV28
d_gene: .
j_gene: TRBJ2-1

CDR3aa: CASSYGSGGGYTF
v_gene: TRBV6-5
d_gene: .
j_gene: TRBJ1-2

CDR3aa: CASTRTENSYEQYF
v_gene: TRBV2
d_gene: .
j_gene: TRBJ2-7

CDR3aa: CASRRRTSGAGNEQFF
v_gene: TRBV6-5
d_gene: TRBD2
j_gene: TRBJ2-1

CDR3aa: CASSQQSPSYEQYF
v_gene: TRBV4-2
d_gene: .
j_gene: TRBJ2-7

CDR3aa: CASSVGTSPSGTIDEQYF
v_gene: TRBV9
d_gene: TRBD2
j_gene: .

CDR3aa: CSVLRSSSYNEQFF
v_gene: TRBV29-1
d_gene: .
j_gene: TRBJ2-1

CDR3aa: CASSQVGPEEETQYF
v_gene: TRBV3-1
d_gene: .
j_gene: TRBJ2-5

CDR3aa: CSARPPLDSPLHF
v_gene: TRBV20-1
d_gene: .
j_gene: TRBJ1-6

CDR3aa: CASSRPGQGMTNEKLFF
v_gene: TRBV28
d_gene: TRBD1
j_gene: TRBJ1-4

CDR3aa: CASELVVSYGYTF
v_gene: TRBV2
d_gene: .
j_gene: TRBJ1-2

CDR3aa: CASSFLGSFTGELFF
v_gene: TRBV7-2
d_gene: .
j_gene: TRBJ2-2

CDR3aa: CASTVGGGYNNEQYF
v_gene: TRBV12-3/TRBV12-4
d_gene: TRBD2
j_gene: TRBJ2-7

CDR3aa: CASELSSYNEQFF
v_gene: TRBV12-5
d_gene: .
j_gene: TRBJ2-1

CDR3aa: CASSFDLRPNEKLFF
v_gene: TRBV5-6
d_gene: .
j_gene: TRBJ1-4

CDR3aa: CASSQDRVATIYF
v_gene: TRBV3-1
d_gene: .
j_gene: TRBJ1-3

CDR3aa: CASSLRGQRNTEAFF
v_gene: TRBV7-9
d_gene: .
j_gene: TRBJ1-1

CDR3aa: CASRDWDTGELFF
v_gene: TRBV2
d_gene: .
j_gene: TRBJ2-2